This T cell receptor beta chain was obtained from a study of blood T cell repertoires in COVID-19. Study context: Material from acute and convalescent COVID-19 was sourced from the United States, Italy and Spain.

Authors' processing steps: Amplification from reference gene primers served as the basis for estimated nucleated cell counts. Clones were read by immunoSEQ multiplex PCR, and TCRdb kept only the in-frame ones, dropping some. V, J and clone size reflect that table, while D and trimming were determined from the DNA. The repertoire has around 260,000 clones, approximately 88% of them found once; the top ten carry around 0.7%. CDR1 and CDR2 (germline): MGHRA, YSYEKL. The CDR3 spans 15 residues. Trimming took off 3 bases at V and 4 bases at J, with 16 bases between the two ends. The sequence derives from a human donor in a cohort sampled during active COVID-19. The sequenced material came from peripheral blood. The rearrangement uses TRBV4-1 and TRBJ2-7, with a weak D call TRBD1 (6 bases). The CDR3 protein is CASSHPAQGDYEQYF. CDR3 coding DNA: TGCGCCAGCAGCCACCCCGCACAGGGTGATTACGAGCAGTACTTC.